The 3 T cell receptor beta chains listed next were all sequenced from one sample in a study of graft-versus-host responses after intestinal transplantation (TCRdb year 2021). The method was the immunoSEQ multiplex PCR assay. The clones in this table, taken by TCRdb from immuneACCESS, are in-frame only. Not every clone is retained; where verified, under half of the shortfall comes from an unresolved V gene, and the cause of the rest is unknown. This sample holds 43,000 or so clones; approximately 95% were observed only once. Roughly 1.6% of the sample is taken by the ten largest. The source was PBMCs, collected more than 310 days after intestinal transplant. The receptors derive from a human patient who received an intestinal transplant, so some T cells may come from the graft donor.

This sequence joins TRBV11-2 and TRBJ2-1, with 9 bases aligning to TRBD2. CDR3 length equals 15 residues. CDR1 is SGHAT and CDR2 is FQNNGV in the germline V gene. V shed 5 bases, J shed 2 bases, and the junction held 4 bases outside the gene matches. CDR3 amino acids: CASSISGGAYNEQFF. CDR3 bases: TGTGCCAGCAGCATTAGCGGGGGAGCCTACAATGAGCAGTTCTTC.

This sequence joins TRBV11-3 and TRBJ2-5; TRBD1 agrees at 9 bases. V was pared by 5 bases and J by 7 bases, with 11 bases of the junction left unmatched. Germline V gene sequence: CDR1 SGHNT, CDR2 YENEEA. CDR3 length: 15 residues. The CDR3 region is CASSRGTGSVGTQYF. The CDR3 DNA follows: TGTGCCAGCAGCCGAGGGACAGGGTCGGTAGGGACCCAGTACTTC.

The V and J genes are TRBV9 and TRBJ1-1; unclear D gene. Germline V CDR1 and CDR2: SGDLS, YYNGEE. The CDR3 sequence is 11 residues long. V lost 3 bases and J lost 3, with 3 bases in between. CDR3 coding DNA: TGTGCCAGCAGCGGAGACACTGAAGCTTTCTTT. As protein: CASSGDTEAFF.